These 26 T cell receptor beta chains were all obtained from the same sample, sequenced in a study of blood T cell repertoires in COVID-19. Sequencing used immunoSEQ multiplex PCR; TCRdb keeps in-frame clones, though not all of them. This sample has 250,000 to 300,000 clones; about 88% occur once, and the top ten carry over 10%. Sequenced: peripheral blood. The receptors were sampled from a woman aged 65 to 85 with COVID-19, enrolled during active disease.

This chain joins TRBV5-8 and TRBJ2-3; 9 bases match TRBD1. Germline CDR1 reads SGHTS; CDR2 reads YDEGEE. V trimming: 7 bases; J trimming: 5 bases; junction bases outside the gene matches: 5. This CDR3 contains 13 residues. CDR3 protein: CASPGTGKDTQYF. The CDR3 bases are TGTGCCAGCCCCGGGACAGGGAAAGATACGCAGTATTTT. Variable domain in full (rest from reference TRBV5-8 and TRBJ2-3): EAGVTQSPTHLIKTRGQQATLRCSPISGHTSVYWYQQALGLGLQFLLWYDEGEERNRGNFPPRFSGRQFPNYSSELNVNALELEDSALYLCASPGTGKDTQYFGPGTRLTVL.

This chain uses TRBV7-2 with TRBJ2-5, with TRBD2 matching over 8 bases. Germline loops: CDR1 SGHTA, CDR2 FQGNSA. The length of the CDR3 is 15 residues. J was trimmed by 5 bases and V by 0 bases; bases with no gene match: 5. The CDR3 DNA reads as TGTGCCAGCAGCTTAGCTTCGGGGGGGTCGGAGACCCAGTACTTC. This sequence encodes CASSLASGGSETQYF. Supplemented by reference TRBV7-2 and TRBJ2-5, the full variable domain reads GAGVSQSPSNKVTEKGKDVELRCDPISGHTALYWYRQSLGQGLEFLIYFQGNSAPDKSGLPSDRFSAERTGGSVSTLTIQRTQQEDSAVYLCASSLASGGSETQYFGPGTRLLVL.

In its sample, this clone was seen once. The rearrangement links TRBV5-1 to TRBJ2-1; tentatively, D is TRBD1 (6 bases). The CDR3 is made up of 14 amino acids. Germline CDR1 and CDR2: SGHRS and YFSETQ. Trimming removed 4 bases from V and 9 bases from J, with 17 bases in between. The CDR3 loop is CASSLARDTGEQFF. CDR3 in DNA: TGCGCCAGCAGCCTCGCTCGGGACACCGGTGAGCAGTTCTTC.

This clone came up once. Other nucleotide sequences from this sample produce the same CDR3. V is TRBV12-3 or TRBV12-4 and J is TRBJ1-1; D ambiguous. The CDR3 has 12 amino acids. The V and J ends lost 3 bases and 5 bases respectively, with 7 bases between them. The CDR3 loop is CASSLSRTEAFF. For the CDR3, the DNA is TGTGCCAGCAGTTTGTCGAGAACTGAAGCTTTCTTT.

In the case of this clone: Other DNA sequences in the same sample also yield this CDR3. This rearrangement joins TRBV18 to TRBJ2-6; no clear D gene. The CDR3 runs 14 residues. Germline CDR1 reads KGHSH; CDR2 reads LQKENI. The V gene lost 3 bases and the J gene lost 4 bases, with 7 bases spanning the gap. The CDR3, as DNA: TGTGCCAGCTCACCGTCCTCCGGGGCCAACGTCCTGACTTTC. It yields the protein CASSPSSGANVLTF.

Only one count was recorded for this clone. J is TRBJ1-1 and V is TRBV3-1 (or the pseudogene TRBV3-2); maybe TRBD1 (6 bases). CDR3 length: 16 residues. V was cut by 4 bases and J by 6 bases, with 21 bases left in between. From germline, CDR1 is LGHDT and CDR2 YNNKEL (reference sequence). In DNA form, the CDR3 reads TGTGCCAGCAGCCGCAAAAGCGTCACAGGGTGGGCTGAAGCTTTCTTT. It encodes CASSRKSVTGWAEAFF.

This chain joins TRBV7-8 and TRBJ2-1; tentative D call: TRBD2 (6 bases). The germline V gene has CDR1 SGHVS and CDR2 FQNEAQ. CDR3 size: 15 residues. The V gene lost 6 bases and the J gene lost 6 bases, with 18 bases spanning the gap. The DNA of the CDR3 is TGTGCCAGCAGTTCCCCGGACGGGAGAGGCAATGAGCAGTTCTTC. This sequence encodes CASSSPDGRGNEQFF.

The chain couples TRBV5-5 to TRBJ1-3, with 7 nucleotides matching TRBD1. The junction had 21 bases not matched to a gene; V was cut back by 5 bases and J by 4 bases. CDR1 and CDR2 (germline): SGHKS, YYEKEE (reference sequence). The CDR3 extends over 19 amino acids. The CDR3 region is CASSRRFNPDRAGGNTIYF. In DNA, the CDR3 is TGTGCCAGCAGTCGCCGGTTTAACCCCGACAGGGCGGGAGGAAACACCATATATTTT.

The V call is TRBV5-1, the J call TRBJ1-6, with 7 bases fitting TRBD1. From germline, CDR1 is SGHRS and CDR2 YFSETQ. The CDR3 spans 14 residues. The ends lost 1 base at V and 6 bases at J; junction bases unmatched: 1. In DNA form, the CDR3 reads TGCGCCAGCAGCTTGACAGGGGTTAATTCACCCCTCCACTTT. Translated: CASSLTGVNSPLHF.

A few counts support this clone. CDR3 coding DNA: TGTGCCAGCAGTAACCCAAAGGGACTGGTCTATGGCTACACCTTC. The encoded protein is CASSNPKGLVYGYTF. The chain employs TRBV5-4 and TRBJ1-2; the D gene is possibly TRBD1 (5 bases). There are 15 residues in the CDR3. The germline CDR1 and CDR2 sequences are SGHNT and YYREEE (reference sequence). Trimming stripped 5 bases from V and 4 bases from J, with 18 bases between.

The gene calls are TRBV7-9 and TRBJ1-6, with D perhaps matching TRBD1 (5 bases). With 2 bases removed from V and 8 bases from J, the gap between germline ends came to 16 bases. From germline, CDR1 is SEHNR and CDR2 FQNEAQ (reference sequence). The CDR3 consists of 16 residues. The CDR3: CASSLRAEGPYSPLHF. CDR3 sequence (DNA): TGTGCCAGCAGCTTAAGGGCGGAGGGGCCTTATTCACCCCTCCACTTT.

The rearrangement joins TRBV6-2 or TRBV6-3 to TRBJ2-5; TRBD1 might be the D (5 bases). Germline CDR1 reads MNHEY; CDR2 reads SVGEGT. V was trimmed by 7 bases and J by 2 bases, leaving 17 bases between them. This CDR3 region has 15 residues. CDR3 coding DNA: TGTGCCAGCAACCCGACAGCCATATCACAAGAGACCCAGTACTTC. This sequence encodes CASNPTAISQETQYF.

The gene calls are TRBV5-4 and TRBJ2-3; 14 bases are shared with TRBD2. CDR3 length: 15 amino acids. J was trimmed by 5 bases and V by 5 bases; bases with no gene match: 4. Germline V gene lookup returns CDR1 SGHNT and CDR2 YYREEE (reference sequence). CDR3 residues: CASRPGTSGGDTQYF. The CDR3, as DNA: TGTGCCAGCAGACCCGGGACTAGCGGGGGAGATACGCAGTATTTT.

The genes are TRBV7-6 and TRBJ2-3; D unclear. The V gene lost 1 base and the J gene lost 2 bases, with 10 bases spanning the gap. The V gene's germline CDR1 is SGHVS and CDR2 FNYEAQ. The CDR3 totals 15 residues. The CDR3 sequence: CASSLERSSTDTQYF. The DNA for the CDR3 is TGTGCCAGCAGCTTAGAGCGTTCCTCCACAGATACGCAGTATTTT.

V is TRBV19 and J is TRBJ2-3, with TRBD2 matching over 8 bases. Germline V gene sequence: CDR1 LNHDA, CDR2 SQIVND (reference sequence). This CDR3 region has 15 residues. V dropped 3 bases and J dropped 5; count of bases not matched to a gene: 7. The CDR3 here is CASSMAGTSGDTQYF. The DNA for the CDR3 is TGTGCCAGTAGTATGGCCGGTACTAGCGGAGATACGCAGTATTTT.

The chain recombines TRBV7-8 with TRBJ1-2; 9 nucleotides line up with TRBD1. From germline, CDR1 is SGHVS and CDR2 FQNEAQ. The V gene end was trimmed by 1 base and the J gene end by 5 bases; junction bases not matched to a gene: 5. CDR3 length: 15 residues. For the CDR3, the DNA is TGTGCCAGCAGCTTAGTGCGACAGGGGGAGTATGGCTACACCTTC. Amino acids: CASSLVRQGEYGYTF.

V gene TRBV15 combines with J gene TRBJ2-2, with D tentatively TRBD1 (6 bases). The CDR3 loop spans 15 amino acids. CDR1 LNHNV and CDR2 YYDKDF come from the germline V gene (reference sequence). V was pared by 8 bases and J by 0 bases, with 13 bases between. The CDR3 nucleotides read TGTGCCACCCTGGGTCAGGGGCCGAACACCGGGGAGCTGTTTTTT. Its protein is CATLGQGPNTGELFF. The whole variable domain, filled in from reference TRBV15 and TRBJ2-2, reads DAMVIQNPRYQVTQFGKPVTLSCSQTLNHNVMYWYQQKSSQAPKLLFHYYDKDFNNEADTPDNFQSRRPNTSFCFLDIRSPGLGDTAMYLCATLGQGPNTGELFFGEGSRLTVL.

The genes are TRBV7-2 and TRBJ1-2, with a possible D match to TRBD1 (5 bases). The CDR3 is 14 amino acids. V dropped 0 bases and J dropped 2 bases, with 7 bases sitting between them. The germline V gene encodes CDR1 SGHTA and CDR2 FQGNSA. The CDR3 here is CASSLAGGNYGYTF. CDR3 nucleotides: TGTGCCAGCAGCTTAGCGGGGGGGAACTATGGCTACACCTTC.

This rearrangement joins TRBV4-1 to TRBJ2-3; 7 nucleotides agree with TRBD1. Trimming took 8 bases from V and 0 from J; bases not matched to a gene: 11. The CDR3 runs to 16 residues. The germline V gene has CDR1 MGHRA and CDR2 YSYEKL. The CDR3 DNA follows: TGCGCCAGCCAGGGACAGATTATTTATAGCACAGATACGCAGTATTTT. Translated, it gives CASQGQIIYSTDTQYF.

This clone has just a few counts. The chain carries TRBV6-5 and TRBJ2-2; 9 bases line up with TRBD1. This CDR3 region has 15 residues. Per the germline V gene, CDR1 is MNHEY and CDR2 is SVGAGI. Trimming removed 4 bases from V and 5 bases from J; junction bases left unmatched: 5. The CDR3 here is CASSSGQGRTGELFF. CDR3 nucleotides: TGTGCCAGCAGTTCCGGACAGGGGAGGACCGGGGAGCTGTTTTTT.

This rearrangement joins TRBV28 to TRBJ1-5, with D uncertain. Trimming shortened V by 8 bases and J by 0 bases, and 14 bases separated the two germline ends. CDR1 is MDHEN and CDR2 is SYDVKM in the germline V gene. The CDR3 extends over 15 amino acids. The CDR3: CASASGVYSNQPQHF. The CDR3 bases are TGTGCCAGCGCTAGCGGGGTGTATAGCAATCAGCCCCAGCATTTT.

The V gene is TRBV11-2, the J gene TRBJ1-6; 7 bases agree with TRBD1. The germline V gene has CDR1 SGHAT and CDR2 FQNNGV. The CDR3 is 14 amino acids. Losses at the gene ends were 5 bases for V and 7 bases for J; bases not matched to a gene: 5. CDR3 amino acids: CASSPTGLNSPLHF. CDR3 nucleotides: TGTGCCAGCAGCCCGACAGGGCTCAATTCACCCCTCCACTTT.

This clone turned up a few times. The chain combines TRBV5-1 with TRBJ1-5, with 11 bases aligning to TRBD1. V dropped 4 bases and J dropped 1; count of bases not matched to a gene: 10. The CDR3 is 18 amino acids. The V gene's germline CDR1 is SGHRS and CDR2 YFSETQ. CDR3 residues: CASSPGTGGVTSNQPQHF. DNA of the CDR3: TGCGCCAGCAGCCCCGGGACAGGGGGAGTAACGAGCAATCAGCCCCAGCATTTT. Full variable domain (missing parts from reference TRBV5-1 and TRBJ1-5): KAGVTQTPRYLIKTRGQQVTLSCSPISGHRSVSWYQQTPGQGLQFLFEYFSETQRNKGNFPGRFSGRQFSNSRSEMNVSTLELGDSALYLCASSPGTGGVTSNQPQHFGDGTRLSIL.

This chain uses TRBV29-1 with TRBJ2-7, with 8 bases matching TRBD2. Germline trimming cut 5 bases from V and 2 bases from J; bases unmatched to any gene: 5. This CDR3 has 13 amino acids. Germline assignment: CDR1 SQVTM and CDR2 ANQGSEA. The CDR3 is CSVRREATYEQYF. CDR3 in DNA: TGCAGCGTTCGGCGGGAGGCAACCTACGAGCAGTACTTC.

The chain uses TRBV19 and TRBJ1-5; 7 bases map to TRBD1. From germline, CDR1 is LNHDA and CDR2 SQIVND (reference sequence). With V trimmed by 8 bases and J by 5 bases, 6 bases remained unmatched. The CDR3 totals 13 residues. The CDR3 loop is CASVRGAHQPQHF. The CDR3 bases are TGTGCCAGTGTCAGGGGGGCCCATCAGCCCCAGCATTTT. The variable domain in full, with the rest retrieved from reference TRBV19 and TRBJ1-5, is DGGITQSPKYLFRKEGQNVTLSCEQNLNHDAMYWYRQDPGQGLRLIYYSQIVNDFQKGDIAEGYSVSREKKESFPLTVTSAQKNPTAFYLCASVRGAHQPQHFGDGTRLSIL.

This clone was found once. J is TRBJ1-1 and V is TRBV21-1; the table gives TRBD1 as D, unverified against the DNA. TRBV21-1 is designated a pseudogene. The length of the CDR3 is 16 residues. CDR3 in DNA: TGTGCCAGCAGCAAAGAAGTTCGAGGGGGAAACACTGAAGCTTTCTTT. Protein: CASSKEVRGGNTEAFF.